This TCR beta chain was sequenced during a study of cytomegalovirus exposure and HLA in healthy donors. While unrecorded immune exposures were likely, the donors were nominally healthy when sampled. PCR was performed using 60 Vbeta and 13 Jbeta primers. Clones were sequenced by immunoSEQ multiplex PCR, and TCRdb holds only the in-frame ones, with some missing. The sample has roughly 140,000 clones, roughly four fifths seen once; the top ten hold roughly 9.7%. Trimming at V came to 5 bases and at J to 2 bases, leaving 2 bases not matched to a gene. CDR3 length equals 13 residues. Germline-derived CDR1 and CDR2 are SGHNT and YENEEA. Study-level results: TRBV6-2, TRBV6-3 and some other V segments were excluded as indistinguishable. Reported results showed that the classifier diagnosed cytomegalovirus status with high specificity and sensitivity. Despite most TCR sequences being rare, some public TCRs occurred in many donors.

Many counts were recorded for this clone. Its antigen is unidentified. The receptor was isolated from a woman aged 60 to 75 in good health and CMV-seropositive. Specimen: PBMCs. The rearrangement joins TRBV11-3 to TRBJ1-1; 7 nucleotides match TRBD1. This CDR3 is CASSAGGNTEAFF. As DNA, the CDR3 is TGTGCCAGCAGCGCAGGGGGTAACACTGAAGCTTTCTTT.